Presented here are 10 T cell receptor beta chains from one specimen sequenced in a study of tumor and adjacent non-tumor tissue in lung cancer. The library came from three nested PCR rounds adapted from ARM-PCR protocols. Each CDR3 protein is one row after TCRdb ran MiXCR on the multiplex PCR reads. The sample gives some 90,000 distinct CDR3 sequences, around 65% of which show up once; around 16% is in the top ten. No cell sorting was done before RNA was extracted from the tissue. Sequencing input: lung tumor tissue. All receptors derive from a man in his 70s with non-small cell lung cancer.

This chain uses TRBV11-2 with TRBJ1-6; 8 positions agree with TRBD1. The germline V gene encodes CDR1 SGHAT and CDR2 FQNNGV. V lost 5 bases to trimming and J lost 13 bases; unmatched junction nucleotides: 28. CDR3 length: 20 amino acids. This chain's CDR3 is CASSLRKNFQGALSSRPLHF. The CDR3 coding sequence is TGTGCCAGCAGCCTAAGAAAAAATTTTCAGGGGGCCCTCAGTAGTCGGCCCCTCCACTTT.

Worth noting for this clonotype: Being one base from a much bigger clone, this may be a read error. V and J are TRBV12-3 or TRBV12-4 and TRBJ2-2; no definite D call. V was trimmed by 7 bases and J by 6 bases, leaving 15 bases between them. This CDR3 is built from 14 residues. DNA for the CDR3: TGTGCCAGCACTGGGAAAGGCAGAGCCGGGGAGCTGTTTTTT. Translated, it gives CASTGKGRAGELFF.

A word on this clonotype: Germline and junction disagree at one end, which may indicate a read error. The chain has TRBV29-1 and TRBJ1-2; D possibly corresponds to TRBD1 (6 bases). This CDR3 is built from 14 residues. In germline, CDR1 is SQVTM, CDR2 ANQGSEA. Here the CDR3 DNA reads TGCGGCGTTGGAAGGGGGGCGATGAACTATGGCTACACCTTC. This sequence encodes CGVGRGAMNYGYTF.

This clonotype showed up just once. A much larger clone differs from this one at a single base, so this may be a read error. The gene calls are TRBV12-3 or TRBV12-4 and TRBJ2-1, with 10 bases that match TRBD2. This CDR3 comprises 18 residues. The DNA of the CDR3 is TGTGCCAGCAGTTTACTATCCAGAGCGGGAGGGCTCTACAAAGAGCAGTTCTTC. Its protein is CASSLLSRAGGLYKEQFF.

In its sample, this clonotype was seen a few times. At one boundary the junction diverges from the germline segment, which might be a read error. The CDR3 loop reads CTSSTLAGPSYNEQFF. In DNA form, the CDR3 reads TGTACCAGCAGCACCCTAGCGGGCCCGTCCTACAATGAGCAGTTCTTC. The rearrangement links TRBV7-9 to TRBJ2-1; 8 bases align to TRBD2. The CDR3 consists of 16 residues. Looked up from germline, CDR1 is SEHNR and CDR2 is FQNEAQ (reference sequence).

The chain has TRBV5-4 and TRBJ2-2; D unresolved. Germline V gene lookup returns CDR1 SGHNT and CDR2 YYREEE (reference sequence). CDR3 length: 14 residues. The CDR3 nucleotides read TGTAGCAGCAGCTTGGCCCATGCGACCGGGGAGCTGTTTTTT. Translating it yields CSSSLAHATGELFF.

Ten or more counts support this clonotype. The chain combines TRBV6-1 with TRBJ1-2; D is unclear. The V gene's germline CDR1 is MNHNS and CDR2 SASEGT. Trimming took 7 bases from V and 5 from J, leaving 17 bases between them. The CDR3 runs 14 residues. The CDR3 sequence is CASNPDGGGYGYTF. Here the CDR3 DNA reads TGTGCCAGCAACCCGGACGGAGGAGGGTATGGCTACACCTTC.

V and J are TRBV11-1 and TRBJ1-5; D might be TRBD1 (6 bases). Trimming pared 7 bases from V and 5 bases from J, leaving 18 bases between. CDR3 length: 15 residues. CDR1 and CDR2 (germline): SGHAT, FQDESV (reference sequence). CDR3 in DNA: TGTGCCAGCATCCCCGGGACAAGGAGTGATCAGCCCCAGCATTTT. Translated, it gives CASIPGTRSDQPQHF.

This chain connects TRBV11-3 to TRBJ1-1; tentatively, D is TRBD1 (6 bases). CDR3 length equals 16 residues. V gave up 3 bases and J gave up 0 bases, with 14 bases separating them. Germline CDR1 and CDR2: SGHNT and YENEEA. CDR3 coding DNA: TGTGCCAGCAGCTTCAGCGGGACAAGTATGAACACTGAAGCTTTCTTT. This translates into CASSFSGTSMNTEAFF.

With regard to this clonotype: A much larger clone lies a single base off, so this may be a read error. Because the CDR3 is missing its conserved closing phenylalanine or tryptophan, this is likely a read error. This chain joins TRBV14 and TRBJ2-7; TRBD1 aligns across 8 bases. Trimming at V came to 2 bases and at J to 7 bases, leaving 10 bases not matched to a gene. Germline V lookup: CDR1 SGHDN, CDR2 FVKESK. The CDR3 spans 15 residues. The CDR3 here is CASSQRTGLSSEQYS. In DNA, the CDR3 is TGTGCCAGCAGCCAACGGACAGGGTTGTCGTCTGAGCAGTACTCC.